The present TCR beta chain was sequenced within a study of CD8+ T cells in alopecia areata. This clone was picked up one time. The target antigen is unknown. General observations from the study: In scalp samples, resident alphabeta T cells of normal skin are also sequenced.

Extraction and reverse transcription of RNA yielded cDNA as the sequencing template. Measured with immunoSEQ multiplex PCR; TCRdb has only the in-frame clones, and not every one. The sample holds around 200,000 clones, around three fifths seen once. The treatment: oral pan-JAK inhibitor, 5-10 mg twice daily. Sequences were derived from CD8+ T cells sorted from blood, sampled at week 24, from a patient treated with tofacitinib. The receptor's source is a human donor with alopecia areata.

CDR3 in amino acids: CAWDRGSSPLHF. In nucleotides, the CDR3 is TGTGCCTGGGACAGGGGGAGTTCACCCCTCCACTTT. This sequence joins TRBV30 and TRBJ1-6; TRBD1 matches at 9 bases. There are 12 residues in the CDR3. V lost 5 bases and J lost 9; bases outside the gene matches: 2. The germline CDR1 and CDR2 sequences are GTSNPN and SVGIG (reference sequence).